Each of the 13 T cell receptor beta chains below was sequenced from the same sample in a study of blood T cell repertoires in COVID-19. The table came from immunoSEQ multiplex PCR; TCRdb's copy has only in-frame clones and leaves some out. Of around 78,000 clones in the sample, approximately 85% were seen once. What was sequenced was peripheral blood. Receptor source: a human donor in a cohort sampled during active COVID-19.

The chain combines TRBV7-9 with TRBJ2-7, with 9 bases fitting TRBD1. CDR1 SEHNR and CDR2 FQNEAQ come from the germline V gene (reference sequence). Trimming removed 3 bases from V and 5 bases from J; junction bases left unmatched: 2. This CDR3 comprises 13 residues. In DNA form, the CDR3 reads TGTGCCAGCAGCTTTACAGGGGGCCACGAGCAGTACTTC. Amino acid sequence: CASSFTGGHEQYF. The variable domain in full, with the rest retrieved from reference TRBV7-9 and TRBJ2-7, is DTGVSQNPRHKITKRGQNVTFRCDPISEHNRLYWYRQTLGQGPEFLTYFQNEAQLEKSRLLSDRFSAERPKGSFSTLEIQRTEQGDSAMYLCASSFTGGHEQYFGPGTRLTVT.

J is TRBJ2-6 and V is TRBV24-1; D uncertain. Looked up from germline, CDR1 is KGHDR and CDR2 is SFDVKD. Trimming shortened V by 6 bases and J by 4 bases, and 6 bases separated the two germline ends. The CDR3 loop spans 13 amino acids. In DNA, the CDR3 is TGTGCCACCAGTCACTCCGGGGCCAACGTCCTGACTTTC. This encodes CATSHSGANVLTF.

This chain joins TRBV14 and TRBJ2-3, with D tentatively TRBD2 (5 bases). The V and J ends lost 0 bases and 8 bases respectively, with 12 bases between them. Germline CDR1 and CDR2: SGHDN and FVKESK. CDR3 size: 14 residues. CDR3 amino acids: CASSQDYGGGTQYF. The CDR3 region has the DNA TGTGCCAGCAGCCAAGACTACGGAGGAGGTACGCAGTATTTT. Together with reference TRBV14 and TRBJ2-3, the CDR3 gives the full variable domain: EAGVTQFPSHSVIEKGQTVTLRCDPISGHDNLYWYRRVMGKEIKFLLHFVKESKQDESGMPNNRFLAERTGGTYSTLKVQPAELEDSGVYFCASSQDYGGGTQYFGPGTRLTVL.

This clone is a singleton in its sample. V gene TRBV7-9 combines with J gene TRBJ2-7, with 8 nucleotides matching TRBD1. V was clipped by 1 base and J by 4 bases; unmatched bases: 3. The CDR3 runs 14 residues. Germline-derived CDR1 and CDR2 are SEHNR and FQNEAQ (reference sequence). The DNA of the CDR3 is TGTGCCAGCAGCTTAGACGGACAGGGTTACGAGCAGTACTTC. Encoded protein: CASSLDGQGYEQYF.

This chain links TRBV19 with TRBJ1-3; D uncertain. Germline V gives CDR1 LNHDA, CDR2 SQIVND (reference sequence). V lost 5 bases to trimming and J lost 4 bases, with 15 bases between them. CDR3 length equals 15 residues. The chain's CDR3 is CASSLRVPGGNTIYF. CDR3 DNA sequence: TGTGCCAGTAGTTTGCGCGTACCAGGAGGAAACACCATATATTTT.

The genes are TRBV27 and TRBJ1-3; weak D call: TRBD1 (6 bases). The germline gives CDR1 MNHEY, CDR2 SMNVEV (reference sequence). V gave up 5 bases and J gave up 0 bases, with 11 bases separating them. The CDR3 covers 15 residues. As DNA, the CDR3 is TGTGCCAGCAGTGGACAGCACGCCTCTGGAAACACCATATATTTT. Protein sequence: CASSGQHASGNTIYF.

The V and J genes are TRBV2 and TRBJ2-1; no clear D gene. The CDR3 runs to 13 residues. Germline V gene sequence: CDR1 SNHLY, CDR2 FYNNEI. V lost 8 bases, J lost 1 base, and 9 bases lay in between. DNA for the CDR3: TGTGCCAGCGCTCCAGGTTCCTACAATGAGCAGTTCTTC. Protein: CASAPGSYNEQFF.

The chain recombines TRBV6-5 with TRBJ2-1; the match to TRBD1 covers 7 bases. Trimming removed 6 bases from V and 7 bases from J; junction bases left unmatched: 6. Germline lookup yields CDR1 MNHEY and CDR2 SVGAGI. There are 13 residues in the CDR3. The CDR3 here is CASRIQGRNEQFF. The CDR3 region has the DNA TGTGCCAGCAGAATACAGGGGCGGAATGAGCAGTTCTTC.

This clone was counted a single time. The chain links TRBV5-1 to TRBJ1-2; TRBD1 matches 7 bases. The germline gives CDR1 SGHRS, CDR2 YFSETQ. This CDR3 has 14 residues. V gave up 5 bases and J gave up 6 bases; unmatched junction bases: 10. The DNA for the CDR3 is TGCGCCAGCAGTTTTACAGGGGAGTTAGATGGCTACACCTTC. Protein: CASSFTGELDGYTF.

This sequence joins TRBV2 and TRBJ1-6; D is uncertain. The CDR3 is made up of 15 amino acids. V lost 6 bases, J lost 7 bases, and 16 bases lay in between. CDR1 is SNHLY, CDR2 FYNNEI, per germline. CDR3 sequence (DNA): TGTGCCAGCAGCATACCCCCGCGGCAGAATTCACCCCTCCACTTT. This sequence encodes CASSIPPRQNSPLHF.

The J gene is TRBJ2-7, the V gene TRBV18; tentative D call: TRBD2 (6 bases). Germline CDR1 reads KGHSH; CDR2 reads LQKENI. The CDR3 is 13 amino acids. Trimming shortened V by 4 bases and J by 0 bases, and 7 bases separated the two germline ends. The CDR3 bases are TGTGCCAGCTCACAGGGACTCTCCTACGAGCAGTACTTC. It translates to CASSQGLSYEQYF.

The V call is TRBV11-2, the J call TRBJ1-4; no reliable D call. This CDR3 has 14 amino acids. Trimming took 5 bases from V and 8 from J, leaving 15 bases between them. Germline assignment: CDR1 SGHAT and CDR2 FQNNGV. The CDR3 is CASSPVGFLEKLFF. CDR3 bases: TGTGCCAGCAGCCCCGTGGGCTTTTTAGAAAAACTGTTTTTT. The whole variable domain, remainder taken from reference TRBV11-2 and TRBJ1-4, is EAGVAQSPRYKIIEKRQSVAFWCNPISGHATLYWYQQILGQGPKLLIQFQNNGVVDDSQLPKDRFSAERLKGVDSTLKIQPAKLEDSAVYLCASSPVGFLEKLFFGSGTQLSVL.

This clone has just one count. CDR3 in DNA: TGTGCCACCAGCAGAGGAGGGAGAATGGACAATGAGCAGTTCTTC. It translates to CATSRGGRMDNEQFF. The J gene is TRBJ2-1, the V gene TRBV15; D might be TRBD2 (5 bases). V shed 1 base and J shed 5 bases, with 12 bases lying between them. The CDR3 runs 15 residues. Germline V gene sequence: CDR1 LNHNV, CDR2 YYDKDF (reference sequence).